This T cell receptor (beta chain) was identified in a study of cytomegalovirus exposure and HLA in healthy donors. On the study more broadly: Of 300 to 500 genotyped donors, about 80% clustered with self-reported Caucasian donors. Study results and limitations: Indistinguishable V segments such as TRBV6-2 and TRBV6-3 were excluded.

The CDR3 has 11 residues. Per the germline V gene, CDR1 is SGHNT and CDR2 is YYREEE (reference sequence). The V gene lost 4 bases and the J gene lost 3 bases, with 2 bases spanning the gap. Vbeta (60) and Jbeta (13) primers were used in the PCR. Under the authors' procedure: Unique TCR beta chains totaled around 86 million in a later count, with roughly 11 million of them shared. Profiling relied on immunoSEQ multiplex PCR, and the TCRdb table lists in-frame clones only, not all of them. The D gene and trimming were derived from the DNA, and the V and J assignments and clone size from that table. The sample shows 300,000 or so clones, almost 85% of them seen only once. On this clone itself: Its specificity is not known.

The clonotype originates from a middle-aged woman in good health and CMV-seropositive. The chain combines TRBV5-4 with TRBJ2-1; D is undetermined. The sequenced material came from PBMCs. The CDR3 sequence: CASSLYNEQFF. The CDR3 DNA is TGTGCCAGCAGCCTCTACAATGAGCAGTTCTTC.